The clone carrying this T cell receptor beta chain has more than one count but fewer than ten. The antigen is unknown. The data were obtained in a study of cytomegalovirus exposure and HLA in healthy donors. General observations from the study: Of the V segments, some could not be distinguished, including TRBV6-2 and TRBV6-3, and were excluded.

PCR was performed using 60 Vbeta and 13 Jbeta primers. Method: immunoSEQ multiplex PCR; TCRdb's copy keeps in-frame clones and lacks some. The sample shows 150,000 to 200,000 clones, approximately 11% of them seen only once. Per germline, CDR1 SGDLS and CDR2 YYNGEE. The length of the CDR3 is 15 residues. The V end lost 8 bases, the J end lost 4 bases, and 16 bases lay between the germline ends. Sample: PBMCs. This rearrangement joins TRBV9 to TRBJ1-6; D is perhaps TRBD1 (6 bases). The source of this sequence is a man between 50 and 59 years old in good health and CMV-seropositive. This CDR3 reads CASSSTGRYNSPLHF. The CDR3 DNA reads TGTGCCAGTTCCTCGACAGGCCGGTATAATTCACCCCTCCACTTT.